A selection of T cell receptor beta chains follows, all from one sample in a study of blood T cell repertoires in COVID-19. Method: immunoSEQ multiplex PCR; TCRdb's copy keeps in-frame clones and lacks some. Of some 300,000 clones listed, about 90% are singletons. Sequencing used PBMCs or T cells enriched from blood (not recorded which). Receptors originate from a woman between 25 and 40 years old who had recovered from COVID-19. Each CDR3 is given with its conserved first and last residue. A D gene is named only where the DNA matches it firmly. Size is stated for part of the rows, as once, few or many counts, or as a class when the clone is expanded.

CDR3 length: 15
V gene: TRBV7-6
D gene: TRBD1
J gene: TRBJ1-1
clone size: NA
CDR3 protein: CASSPRTGSGTEAFF
CDR3 DNA: TGTGCCAGCAGCCCAAGGACAGGGTCAGGCACTGAAGCTTTCTTT

CDR3 length: 14
V gene: TRBV4-1
D gene: TRBD1
J gene: TRBJ2-7
clone size: NA
CDR3 protein: CASSRGTGDYEQYF
CDR3 DNA: TGCGCCAGCAGCCGCGGGACAGGGGATTACGAGCAGTACTTC

CDR3 length: 12
V gene: TRBV28
D gene: NA
J gene: TRBJ1-4
clone size: once
CDR3 protein: CASSAAYEKLFF
CDR3 DNA: TGTGCCAGCAGCGCAGCGTATGAAAAACTGTTTTTT

CDR3 length: 14
V gene: TRBV5-4
D gene: NA
J gene: TRBJ1-2
clone size: once
CDR3 protein: CASTRGGENYGYTF
CDR3 DNA: TGTGCCAGCACCCGAGGAGGGGAAAACTATGGCTACACCTTC

CDR3 length: 11
V gene: TRBV5-6
D gene: NA
J gene: TRBJ2-5
clone size: NA
CDR3 protein: CASSRGKTQYF
CDR3 DNA: TGTGCCAGCAGCCGCGGGAAGACCCAGTACTTC

CDR3 length: 15
V gene: TRBV7-2
D gene: TRBD1
J gene: TRBJ1-2
clone size: once
CDR3 protein: CASSLNPTGGNGYTF
CDR3 DNA: TGTGCCAGCAGCTTAAATCCTACAGGGGGCAATGGCTACACCTTC

CDR3 length: 14
V gene: TRBV3-1/TRBV3-2
D gene: TRBD1
J gene: TRBJ2-7
clone size: NA
CDR3 protein: CASSTGTVSYEQYF
CDR3 DNA: TGTGCCAGCAGCACCGGGACAGTATCCTACGAGCAGTACTTC

CDR3 length: 15
V gene: TRBV27
D gene: TRBD2
J gene: TRBJ2-1
clone size: NA
CDR3 protein: CASSLLAGGPGEQFF
CDR3 DNA: TGTGCCAGCAGTTTACTAGCGGGGGGGCCTGGTGAGCAGTTCTTC

CDR3 length: 16
V gene: TRBV2
D gene: TRBD2
J gene: TRBJ2-7
clone size: NA
CDR3 protein: CASSVRRGGLSYEQYF
CDR3 DNA: TGTGCCAGCAGTGTGAGACGGGGGGGGTTATCCTACGAGCAGTACTTC

CDR3 length: 18
V gene: TRBV4-1
D gene: TRBD1
J gene: TRBJ2-3
clone size: NA
CDR3 protein: CASSLTSGTGGTTDTQYF
CDR3 DNA: TGCGCCAGCAGCCTTACCTCCGGGACAGGGGGCACCACAGATACGCAGTATTTT

CDR3 length: 13
V gene: TRBV15
D gene: NA
J gene: TRBJ1-6
clone size: NA
CDR3 protein: CATSRIDSSPLHF
CDR3 DNA: TGTGCCACCAGCAGGATTGACAGTTCACCCCTCCACTTT

CDR3 length: 15
V gene: TRBV6-1
D gene: NA
J gene: TRBJ2-2
clone size: NA
CDR3 protein: CASSEARRLTGELFF
CDR3 DNA: TGTGCCAGCAGTGAAGCGCGGAGGTTGACCGGGGAGCTGTTTTTT

CDR3 length: 14
V gene: TRBV6-5
D gene: TRBD1
J gene: TRBJ1-5
clone size: NA
CDR3 protein: CASCKQGGNQPQHF
CDR3 DNA: TGTGCCAGCTGTAAACAGGGGGGCAATCAGCCCCAGCATTTT

CDR3 length: 15
V gene: TRBV10-3
D gene: NA
J gene: TRBJ1-2
clone size: NA
CDR3 protein: CAISESFSRDAGYTF
CDR3 DNA: TGTGCCATCAGTGAGTCCTTCTCCAGGGATGCAGGCTACACCTTC

CDR3 length: 14
V gene: TRBV2
D gene: NA
J gene: TRBJ2-7
clone size: NA
CDR3 protein: CASSGAGAKYEQYF
CDR3 DNA: TGTGCCAGCAGTGGGGCAGGGGCAAAATACGAGCAGTACTTC

CDR3 length: 15
V gene: TRBV7-2
D gene: NA
J gene: TRBJ2-7
clone size: NA
CDR3 protein: CASSTVTGITYEQYF
CDR3 DNA: TGTGCCAGCAGCACCGTCACAGGGATTACCTACGAGCAGTACTTC

CDR3 length: 18
V gene: TRBV19
D gene: TRBD1
J gene: TRBJ1-5
clone size: once
CDR3 protein: CASSNGITGGYSNQPQHF
CDR3 DNA: TGTGCCAGTAGTAATGGGATCACAGGGGGCTATAGCAATCAGCCCCAGCATTTT

CDR3 length: 15
V gene: TRBV28
D gene: NA
J gene: TRBJ2-3
clone size: NA
CDR3 protein: CASLMRGGRTDTQYF
CDR3 DNA: TGTGCCAGCCTTATGAGGGGGGGCAGGACAGATACGCAGTATTTT

CDR3 length: 17
V gene: TRBV28
D gene: TRBD1
J gene: TRBJ1-2
clone size: NA
CDR3 protein: CASSLSARGQSFYGYTF
CDR3 DNA: TGTGCCAGCAGTTTATCGGCCAGGGGGCAGTCCTTCTATGGCTACACCTTC

CDR3 length: 15
V gene: TRBV3-1/TRBV3-2
D gene: TRBD1
J gene: TRBJ1-1
clone size: NA
CDR3 protein: CASSQKTGGNTEAFF
CDR3 DNA: TGTGCCAGCAGCCAGAAGACAGGGGGGAACACTGAAGCTTTCTTT

CDR3 length: 15
V gene: TRBV7-2
D gene: TRBD2
J gene: TRBJ2-5
clone size: NA
CDR3 protein: CASSQGAGDGETQYF
CDR3 DNA: TGTGCCAGCAGCCAGGGAGCGGGGGATGGAGAGACCCAGTACTTC

CDR3 length: 15
V gene: TRBV7-9
D gene: TRBD2
J gene: TRBJ2-3
clone size: NA
CDR3 protein: CASSQLAGALDTQYF
CDR3 DNA: TGTGCCAGCAGTCAACTAGCGGGGGCCCTAGATACGCAGTATTTT

CDR3 length: 15
V gene: TRBV6-5
D gene: NA
J gene: TRBJ1-3
clone size: NA
CDR3 protein: CASSYSFSSGNTIYF
CDR3 DNA: TGTGCCAGCAGTTACTCTTTCAGCTCTGGAAACACCATATATTTT

CDR3 length: 16
V gene: TRBV5-4
D gene: NA
J gene: TRBJ2-1
clone size: NA
CDR3 protein: CASSFELSSSYNEQFF
CDR3 DNA: TGTGCCAGCAGCTTTGAGCTTTCGAGCTCCTACAATGAGCAGTTCTTC

CDR3 length: 16
V gene: TRBV5-6
D gene: NA
J gene: TRBJ2-3
clone size: NA
CDR3 protein: CASSADTGRGTDTQYF
CDR3 DNA: TGTGCCAGCAGTGCAGATACAGGGCGCGGCACAGATACGCAGTATTTT

CDR3 length: 13
V gene: TRBV24-1
D gene: TRBD1
J gene: TRBJ1-1
clone size: NA
CDR3 protein: CATSGTGATEAFF
CDR3 DNA: TGTGCCACCAGCGGGACAGGGGCCACTGAAGCTTTCTTT

CDR3 length: 13
V gene: TRBV30
D gene: TRBD1
J gene: TRBJ1-6
clone size: NA
CDR3 protein: CACKDRGSSPLHF
CDR3 DNA: TGTGCCTGTAAGGACAGGGGATCGTCACCCCTCCACTTT

CDR3 length: 16
V gene: TRBV5-5
D gene: NA
J gene: TRBJ1-5
clone size: NA
CDR3 protein: CASSLAVLDSNQPQHF
CDR3 DNA: TGTGCCAGCAGCTTGGCGGTCCTAGATAGCAATCAGCCCCAGCATTTT

CDR3 length: 13
V gene: TRBV30
D gene: NA
J gene: TRBJ1-2
clone size: NA
CDR3 protein: CAWRETGTYGYTF
CDR3 DNA: TGTGCCTGGAGGGAAACAGGGACCTATGGCTACACCTTC

CDR3 length: 15
V gene: TRBV7-2
D gene: NA
J gene: TRBJ2-1
clone size: NA
CDR3 protein: CASSLISGSQGEQFF
CDR3 DNA: TGTGCCAGCAGCTTAATCTCGGGGTCTCAGGGGGAGCAGTTCTTC

CDR3 length: 14
V gene: TRBV6-5
D gene: NA
J gene: TRBJ1-2
clone size: NA
CDR3 protein: CASSQNREGYGYTF
CDR3 DNA: TGTGCCAGCAGTCAGAACAGGGAGGGCTATGGCTACACCTTC

CDR3 length: 15
V gene: TRBV28
D gene: TRBD1
J gene: TRBJ2-7
clone size: few
CDR3 protein: CASSAQGVGRYEQYF
CDR3 DNA: TGTGCCAGCAGTGCACAGGGGGTGGGCCGCTACGAGCAGTACTTC

CDR3 length: 14
V gene: TRBV6-2/TRBV6-3
D gene: NA
J gene: TRBJ2-2
clone size: NA
CDR3 protein: CASSPRDRTGELFF
CDR3 DNA: TGTGCCAGCAGTCCGCGGGACCGCACCGGGGAGCTGTTTTTT

CDR3 length: 15
V gene: TRBV9
D gene: TRBD2
J gene: TRBJ2-1
clone size: once
CDR3 protein: CASSVAPSGDNEQFF
CDR3 DNA: TGTGCCAGCAGCGTAGCCCCTAGCGGGGACAATGAGCAGTTCTTC

CDR3 length: 17
V gene: TRBV6-2/TRBV6-3
D gene: TRBD2
J gene: TRBJ2-2
clone size: NA
CDR3 protein: CASSYASGDPNTGELFF
CDR3 DNA: TGTGCCAGCAGTTACGCTAGCGGGGACCCGAACACCGGGGAGCTGTTTTTT

CDR3 length: 19
V gene: TRBV5-1
D gene: TRBD2
J gene: TRBJ2-2
clone size: NA
CDR3 protein: CASSLVPTSGGLNTGELFF
CDR3 DNA: TGCGCCAGCAGCCTGGTCCCGACTAGCGGGGGCCTTAACACCGGGGAGCTGTTTTTT

CDR3 length: 17
V gene: TRBV12-1
D gene: NA
J gene: TRBJ1-2
clone size: NA
CDR3 protein: CASSYRQRNHHMYGYTF
CDR3 DNA: TGTGCCAGCAGCTACCGACAGCGAAACCATCATATGTATGGCTACACCTTC

CDR3 length: 14
V gene: TRBV7-9
D gene: NA
J gene: TRBJ2-7
clone size: NA
CDR3 protein: CASSLWEFRDEQYF
CDR3 DNA: TGTGCCAGCAGCTTATGGGAGTTCCGTGACGAGCAGTACTTC

CDR3 length: 14
V gene: TRBV19
D gene: NA
J gene: TRBJ1-2
clone size: NA
CDR3 protein: CASIPDHPGIGYTF
CDR3 DNA: TGTGCCAGTATCCCCGACCATCCAGGTATTGGCTACACCTTC

CDR3 length: 15
V gene: TRBV5-1
D gene: TRBD2
J gene: TRBJ2-2
clone size: NA
CDR3 protein: CASSLAGGGTGELFF
CDR3 DNA: TGCGCCAGCAGCTTGGCCGGCGGGGGGACCGGGGAGCTGTTTTTT

CDR3 length: 15
V gene: TRBV30
D gene: TRBD1
J gene: TRBJ1-2
clone size: NA
CDR3 protein: CAWSVLGTGFSGYTF
CDR3 DNA: TGTGCCTGGAGTGTACTGGGGACAGGGTTTAGCGGCTACACCTTC

CDR3 length: 15
V gene: TRBV18
D gene: TRBD1
J gene: TRBJ1-2
clone size: NA
CDR3 protein: CASSPFDRGDYGYTF
CDR3 DNA: TGTGCCAGCTCACCATTTGACAGGGGGGACTATGGCTACACCTTC

CDR3 length: 17
V gene: TRBV3-1/TRBV3-2
D gene: NA
J gene: TRBJ1-2
clone size: NA
CDR3 protein: CASSHGRDGGLWYGYTF
CDR3 DNA: TGTGCCAGCAGCCACGGCCGGGACGGAGGGCTTTGGTATGGCTACACCTTC

CDR3 length: 15
V gene: TRBV6-4
D gene: TRBD1
J gene: TRBJ1-2
clone size: NA
CDR3 protein: CASKELAGGGYGYTF
CDR3 DNA: TGTGCCAGCAAGGAGCTCGCAGGGGGCGGGTATGGCTACACCTTC

CDR3 length: 12
V gene: TRBV12-3/TRBV12-4
D gene: NA
J gene: TRBJ2-1
clone size: once
CDR3 protein: CASSFSSNEQFF
CDR3 DNA: TGTGCCAGCAGTTTCTCTTCGAATGAGCAGTTCTTC

CDR3 length: 12
V gene: TRBV25-1
D gene: TRBD1
J gene: TRBJ1-2
clone size: NA
CDR3 protein: CASSNQGGGYTF
CDR3 DNA: TGTGCCAGCAGTAATCAGGGGGGAGGCTACACCTTC

CDR3 length: 16
V gene: TRBV6-2/TRBV6-3
D gene: NA
J gene: TRBJ2-1
clone size: few
CDR3 protein: CASSSGTPQPYNEQFF
CDR3 DNA: TGTGCCAGCAGCTCCGGGACACCCCAACCCTACAATGAGCAGTTCTTC

CDR3 length: 11
V gene: TRBV6-2/TRBV6-3
D gene: NA
J gene: TRBJ2-7
clone size: NA
CDR3 protein: CASSYYYEQYF
CDR3 DNA: TGTGCCAGCAGTTATTATTACGAGCAGTACTTC

CDR3 length: 14
V gene: TRBV7-9
D gene: TRBD1
J gene: TRBJ1-1
clone size: few
CDR3 protein: CASGRRQGGLEAFF
CDR3 DNA: TGTGCCAGCGGGAGGCGGCAGGGGGGCCTTGAAGCTTTCTTT

CDR3 length: 18
V gene: TRBV7-9
D gene: NA
J gene: TRBJ2-3
clone size: NA
CDR3 protein: CASSPFSRRIKGTDTQYF
CDR3 DNA: TGTGCCAGCAGCCCCTTCTCGCGCAGGATTAAAGGCACAGATACGCAGTATTTT

CDR3 length: 16
V gene: TRBV5-1
D gene: TRBD1
J gene: TRBJ1-4
clone size: NA
CDR3 protein: CASSLALGTDLEKLFF
CDR3 DNA: TGCGCCAGCAGCTTGGCCCTCGGGACAGACCTCGAAAAACTGTTTTTT

CDR3 length: 16
V gene: TRBV7-9
D gene: NA
J gene: TRBJ1-6
clone size: NA
CDR3 protein: CASSLGVGLGNSPLHF
CDR3 DNA: TGTGCCAGCAGCTTAGGGGTGGGACTGGGGAATTCACCCCTCCACTTT

CDR3 length: 16
V gene: TRBV15
D gene: NA
J gene: TRBJ2-1
clone size: NA
CDR3 protein: CATSRDLDSGYNEQFF
CDR3 DNA: TGTGCCACCAGCAGAGATCTAGATTCCGGTTACAATGAGCAGTTCTTC

CDR3 length: 16
V gene: TRBV18
D gene: TRBD1
J gene: TRBJ1-5
clone size: NA
CDR3 protein: CASSPDRAVRNQPQHF
CDR3 DNA: TGTGCCAGCTCACCCGACAGGGCCGTACGTAATCAGCCCCAGCATTTT

CDR3 length: 17
V gene: TRBV4-3
D gene: TRBD1
J gene: TRBJ1-6
clone size: NA
CDR3 protein: CASSLLRTGGNNSPLHF
CDR3 DNA: TGCGCCAGCAGCCTCCTACGGACAGGAGGTAATAATTCACCCCTCCACTTT

CDR3 length: 13
V gene: TRBV5-5
D gene: NA
J gene: TRBJ1-1
clone size: NA
CDR3 protein: CASSFGVGTEAFF
CDR3 DNA: TGTGCCAGCAGCTTCGGTGTCGGCACTGAAGCTTTCTTT

CDR3 length: 15
V gene: TRBV10-3
D gene: TRBD1
J gene: TRBJ2-1
clone size: NA
CDR3 protein: CAISGGQGQQDEQFF
CDR3 DNA: TGTGCCATCAGTGGCGGACAGGGACAGCAAGATGAGCAGTTCTTC